These 11 T cell receptor beta chains share one sample of origin, sequenced in a study of beta chain features in type 1 diabetes (dated by TCRdb to the late 2010s). The library was built by means of the immunoSEQ multiplex PCR assay. The entire isolated RNA was reverse transcribed using the High Capacity cDNA Reverse Transcription Kit, and thus expressed TCRB transcripts were sequenced. TCRdb stores this immuneACCESS table with in-frame sequences only. Part of the clones is absent; in the studies checked, under half of the shortfall reflects unresolved V genes, and no reason is known for the rest. This sample is represented by 300,000 or so clones; approximately 8.2% of them were singletons. The ten largest clones take up around 0.45% of the sample. The sample taken for sequencing was central memory CD4+ T cells from blood. These receptor sequences come from a woman aged 18-29 years in good health.

The sample holds many counts of this clone. The chain is built from TRBV28 and TRBJ1-2, with TRBD1 identical over 8 bases. Germline lookup yields CDR1 MDHEN and CDR2 SYDVKM. V gave up 4 bases and J gave up 6 bases; unmatched junction bases: 7. The CDR3 is 14 amino acids. The CDR3 bases are TGTGCCAGCAGTTCTGGACAGGGATCGGATGGCTACACCTTC. It encodes CASSSGQGSDGYTF.

This clone was found a few times. The CDR3 sequence is CASSVPGTSGYNEQFF. The CDR3, as DNA: TGTGCCAGCAGCGTACCCGGGACTAGCGGATACAATGAGCAGTTCTTC. The chain links TRBV9 to TRBJ2-1; 11 bases align to TRBD2. Germline assignment: CDR1 SGDLS and CDR2 YYNGEE. V shed 1 base, J shed 4 bases, and the junction held 4 bases outside the gene matches. The CDR3 contains 16 residues. The whole variable domain, remainder taken from reference TRBV9 and TRBJ2-1, is DSGVTQTPKHLITATGQRVTLRCSPRSGDLSVYWYQQSLDQGLQFLIQYYNGEERAKGNILERFSAQQFPDLHSELNLSSLELGDSALYFCASSVPGTSGYNEQFFGPGTRLTVL.

This chain uses TRBV29-1 with TRBJ1-2; no definite D call. The V gene lost 6 bases and the J gene lost 5 bases, with 10 bases spanning the gap. Looked up from germline, CDR1 is SQVTM and CDR2 is ANQGSEA. This CDR3 is 11 amino acids long. CDR3 residues: CSVTDGYGYTF. The CDR3 DNA is TGCAGCGTAACGGACGGTTATGGCTACACCTTC.

The rearrangement uses TRBV11-1 and TRBJ1-2; the D gene is possibly TRBD1 (5 bases). CDR1 and CDR2 (germline): SGHAT, FQDESV (reference sequence). CDR3 length: 16 amino acids. V lost 4 bases, J lost 3 bases, and 18 bases lay in between. CDR3 sequence (DNA): TGTGCCAGCAGCTCCGCCAAGGAGAGAGGGGACTATGGCTACACCTTC. It is translated as CASSSAKERGDYGYTF.

In its sample, this clone was seen many times. V and J are TRBV23-1 and TRBJ1-5; no reliable D call. TRBV23-1 falls under the ORF class, with uncertain function. This CDR3 comprises 15 residues. The V end lost 4 bases, the J end lost 6 bases, and 16 bases lay between the germline ends. The CDR3 is CASSRRVRFGQPQHF. The CDR3 nucleotides read TGCGCCAGCAGTCGGCGCGTCCGGTTCGGTCAGCCCCAGCATTTT.

J is TRBJ1-1 and V is TRBV19; D gene unclear. Germline V gene sequence: CDR1 LNHDA, CDR2 SQIVND (reference sequence). Between the trimmed V and J ends, which lost 3 bases and 1 base, there was a span of 9 bases. This CDR3 has 14 residues. CDR3 nucleotides: TGTGCCAGTAGTATGCGCGCGGAGAACACTGAAGCTTTCTTT. Its protein is CASSMRAENTEAFF.

This clone showed up many times. The chain joins TRBV28 to TRBJ1-1; 10 bases agree with TRBD1. J lost 12 bases, V lost 6 bases, and 4 bases had no gene match. This CDR3 comprises 11 residues. The germline V gene encodes CDR1 MDHEN and CDR2 SYDVKM. The CDR3 region is CASRGQGGTFF. The DNA of the CDR3 is TGTGCCAGCAGAGGACAGGGGGGAACTTTCTTT.

This clone was counted only a few times. V usage is TRBV27 and J usage is TRBJ2-7; TRBD1 agrees at 11 bases. The germline gives CDR1 MNHEY, CDR2 SMNVEV (reference sequence). The V and J ends lost 7 bases and 6 bases, in that order; junction bases with no gene match: 8. CDR3 length: 14 residues. The DNA for the CDR3 is TGTGCCAGCAAACTTGGACAGGGGGCTGGCGAGCAGTACTTC. Amino acid sequence: CASKLGQGAGEQYF.

This chain connects TRBV4-2 to TRBJ1-5; D call uncertain. Germline values: CDR1 LGHNA, CDR2 YNFKEQ. The V gene lost 0 bases and the J gene lost 4 bases, with 10 bases spanning the gap. The CDR3 is 15 residues long. The CDR3 nucleotides read TGTGCCAGCAGCCAAGATGGACTGGTTAATCAGCCCCAGCATTTT. As protein: CASSQDGLVNQPQHF.

This clone was recorded at least ten times. The chain carries TRBV4-2 and TRBJ2-7; no reliable D call. The germline gives CDR1 LGHNA, CDR2 YNFKEQ. Trimming cost V 0 bases and J 0 bases, with 6 bases left between them. This CDR3 is 14 amino acids long. The CDR3 is CASSQDRASYEQYF. The CDR3 DNA sequence: TGTGCCAGCAGCCAAGATCGGGCCTCCTACGAGCAGTACTTC.

This clone was picked up a small number of times. CDR3 residues: CASSLDSGDYEQYF. Here the CDR3 DNA reads TGTGCCAGCAGCTTGGATTCAGGAGACTACGAGCAGTACTTC. The chain employs TRBV5-4 and TRBJ2-7, with no clear D. V was trimmed by 0 bases and J by 3 bases, leaving 10 bases between them. Germline V gives CDR1 SGHNT, CDR2 YYREEE (reference sequence). The CDR3 runs 14 residues.